One T cell receptor beta chain is described in this entry. The antigen is undetermined. The sample belongs to a study of shared clonotypes between healthy human individuals. Study summary: Contributing individuals were a couple of females and a few males aged 18 to 49. General observations from the study: The researchers took only blood, and tissue repertoires probably look different.

CD45RO-negative cells were positively selected for CCR7, leaving out terminally differentiated effector memory CD45RA+ cells. V lost 1 base and J lost 0, with 9 bases in between. This CDR3 comprises 15 residues. Germline CDR1 SGHRS, CDR2 YFSETQ. This table comes from immunoSEQ multiplex PCR, and its TCRdb copy is limited to in-frame clones, with some not included. The sample carries 760,000 or so clones, 90% to 97% recorded once. This rearrangement joins TRBV5-1 to TRBJ2-3; maybe TRBD2 (5 bases). What was sequenced was naive CD8+ T cells sorted from blood. This receptor was taken from a man younger than 45 in good health. As DNA, the CDR3 is TGCGCCAGCAGCTTGCGCCGGGGTAGCACAGATACGCAGTATTTT. As protein: CASSLRRGSTDTQYF. The whole variable domain, remainder taken from reference TRBV5-1 and TRBJ2-3, is KAGVTQTPRYLIKTRGQQVTLSCSPISGHRSVSWYQQTPGQGLQFLFEYFSETQRNKGNFPGRFSGRQFSNSRSEMNVSTLELGDSALYLCASSLRRGSTDTQYFGPGTRLTVL.